This is a list of T cell receptor beta chains from one sample in a study of cytomegalovirus exposure and HLA in healthy donors. Sequencing was performed with immunoSEQ multiplex PCR; in TCRdb, only in-frame clones are kept and a portion is missing. The data hold about 190,000 clones, with 84% observed a single time. Sequencing was carried out using PBMCs. These receptors all stem from a boy younger than 18 in good health and CMV-seronegative. CDR3s include the opening cysteine and the closing phenylalanine or tryptophan. The D gene is left open where the match is weak. Size tells how often a clone was seen (once, few, many) or the class of an expanded clone, and some rows leave it out.

DNA | CDR3 | D | size | J | V
TGTGCCAGTAGTAACGGGGAGGTTTCGGCTGGCTACACCTTC | CASSNGEVSAGYTF | - | - | TRBJ1-2 | TRBV19
TGTGCCAGCAGCCAAGATGTCACAGGTGGTTACACTGAAGCTTTCTTT | CASSQDVTGGYTEAFF | - | once | TRBJ1-1 | TRBV14
TGTGCCAGCAGGGACAGCCGGGACAGGGGTCTCAATGAGCAGTTCTTC | CASRDSRDRGLNEQFF | TRBD1 | few | TRBJ2-1 | TRBV6-6
TGTGCCACCAGCATACAACCCCCCCGGCGCGGCATCGGCAATCAGCCCCAGCATTTT | CATSIQPPRRGIGNQPQHF | - | once | TRBJ1-5 | TRBV15
TGTGCCAGTAGTCCACGGGGCCTAGCGGGGGGGAATGAGCAGTTCTTC | CASSPRGLAGGNEQFF | TRBD2 | - | TRBJ2-1 | TRBV19
TGTGCCAGCAGCCCCATGAGTGGTAACTACGAGCAGTACTTC | CASSPMSGNYEQYF | - | - | TRBJ2-7 | TRBV7-2
TGCGCCAGCAGCGCTGGCACACGGACAGGGGGGTATCAGCAGTTCTTC | CASSAGTRTGGYQQFF | TRBD1 | - | TRBJ2-1 | TRBV4-3
TGTGCCAGCAGTTTGGGAGGGGGACCGCGGGAGCAGTACTTC | CASSLGGGPREQYF | - | - | TRBJ2-7 | TRBV28
TGTGCCAGCAGCTTAGCGCAGGTAGATCCTAACTATGGCTACACCTTC | CASSLAQVDPNYGYTF | - | - | TRBJ1-2 | TRBV7-2
TGTGCCAGCAGCGTCGGGTGGGATCAGCCCCAGCATTTT | CASSVGWDQPQHF | - | - | TRBJ1-5 | TRBV9
TGTGCCAGCAGAAACCGGGACAGGGGGAACTTATCAACCGGGGAGCTGTTTTTT | CASRNRDRGNLSTGELFF | TRBD1 | - | TRBJ2-2 | TRBV2
TGTGCCAGCAGCTTTTCATCTCTAGCGGGGGCCTTAGCCAAAAACATTCAGTACTTC | CASSFSSLAGALAKNIQYF | TRBD2 | - | TRBJ2-4 | TRBV7-2
TGTGCTAGTGCCTGGGAGGGGTCGATGAACACCGGGGAGCTGTTTTTT | CASAWEGSMNTGELFF | TRBD2 | once | TRBJ2-2 | TRBV12-5
TGCGCCAGCAGCCTCGGGGGCTCTGCGGGGGGGAACACAGATACGCAGTATTTT | CASSLGGSAGGNTDTQYF | TRBD2 | - | TRBJ2-3 | TRBV4-1
TGCGCCAGCAGCTCCGCGGGGTTTCAAGAGACCCAGTACTTC | CASSSAGFQETQYF | - | once | TRBJ2-5 | TRBV5-1
TGTGCCAGCAGTCTTAGTGGACATATATCCTACAATGAGCAGTTCTTC | CASSLSGHISYNEQFF | - | - | TRBJ2-1 | TRBV11-1
TGCGCCAGCAGTGAGTCGAACCTACAGGGGGCGAACACTGAAGCTTTCTTT | CASSESNLQGANTEAFF | TRBD1 | - | TRBJ1-1 | TRBV10-1
TGTGCCAGCAGCTTACGGGTCTCCGAATCCTACTCTGGAAACACCATATATTTT | CASSLRVSESYSGNTIYF | - | - | TRBJ1-3 | TRBV5-6
TGTGCCAGCTCACCCGCGTGGGGGGACACTGAAGCTTTCTTT | CASSPAWGDTEAFF | - | - | TRBJ1-1 | TRBV18
TGCAGCGTTGAGGGGACAAGGGGCTCTTCTAGCGAGCAGTACTTC | CSVEGTRGSSSEQYF | - | - | TRBJ2-7 | TRBV29-1
TGTGCCAGCAGACAGGGTGGTTACGAGCAGTACTTC | CASRQGGYEQYF | - | few | TRBJ2-7 | TRBV2
TGTGCCAGCAGCTTGGACGGACACAATAATTCACCCCTCCACTTT | CASSLDGHNNSPLHF | - | - | TRBJ1-6 | TRBV5-4
TGTGCCAGCAGCTTGTCTGACGCGCGGGCTAACTATGGCTACACCTTC | CASSLSDARANYGYTF | - | once | TRBJ1-2 | TRBV5-5
TGTGCCAGCAGTGACAGGGGGCGGGATTACGAGCAGTACTTC | CASSDRGRDYEQYF | TRBD1 | - | TRBJ2-7 | TRBV2
TGTGCCACCAGCGGGCCGGGGTCTGGAAATGTTGGCTACACCTTC | CATSGPGSGNVGYTF | - | once | TRBJ1-2 | TRBV15
TGTGCCAGTAGCCTCGGACTTCCCCCAGATACGCAGTATTTT | CASSLGLPPDTQYF | - | - | TRBJ2-3 | TRBV19
TGCAGCGTCGCACAGGGGCGCCCTAGCTCCTACGAGCAGTACTTC | CSVAQGRPSSYEQYF | TRBD1 | - | TRBJ2-7 | TRBV29-1
TGTGCCAGCAGTGATCCCAAATCTTTCTTT | CASSDPKSFF | - | few | TRBJ1-1 | TRBV2
TGTGCCTGGAACCCGAGACAGGGTGTACAGGAGCAGTACTTC | CAWNPRQGVQEQYF | TRBD1 | - | TRBJ2-7 | TRBV30
TGTGCCAGCAGGTCGGGACAGCGTCACACAGATACGCAGTATTTT | CASRSGQRHTDTQYF | TRBD1 | - | TRBJ2-3 | TRBV28
TGTGCCAGCAGCTTCGCAGGGAACAATGAGCAGTTCTTC | CASSFAGNNEQFF | - | - | TRBJ2-1 | TRBV7-2
TGTGCCAGCAGTACTACTAGCGGGGTAACCTACGAGCAGTACTTC | CASSTTSGVTYEQYF | TRBD2 | - | TRBJ2-7 | TRBV6-1
TGTGCCAGCAGCTCGGACAGGGTGAGCGAGCAGTACTTC | CASSSDRVSEQYF | TRBD1 | - | TRBJ2-7 | TRBV7-9
TGTGCCATCAGTGATCCTCCAACCGGGACAGGGGGGAACGAGCAGTACTTC | CAISDPPTGTGGNEQYF | TRBD1 | - | TRBJ2-7 | TRBV10-3
TGCGCCAGCAGCCCCACCGGGACAGGGGTCAACGAGCAGTACTTC | CASSPTGTGVNEQYF | TRBD1 | - | TRBJ2-7 | TRBV5-1
TGTGCCAGCAGGGCACACGGTGGAGGGAATGAGCAGTTCTTC | CASRAHGGGNEQFF | - | - | TRBJ2-1 | TRBV5-8
TGCGCCAGCAGCCCGGACAGCTACTATGGCTATACCTTC | CASSPDSYYGYTF | - | - | TRBJ1-2 | TRBV4-1
TGTGCCATCACTGAGGGGAGAGGGTGGAACTATGGCTACACCTTC | CAITEGRGWNYGYTF | - | once | TRBJ1-2 | TRBV10-3
TGCGCCAGCAGCCCGGACAGGGAGACCCAGTACTTC | CASSPDRETQYF | TRBD1 | - | TRBJ2-5 | TRBV5-1
TGTGCCATCAGTGAGTCCATACCGGGAGGCGCAGATAAGCAGTATTTT | CAISESIPGGADKQYF | TRBD2 | - | TRBJ2-3 | TRBV10-3
TGCAGTGCATCAAGCACCTACGAGCAGTACTTC | CSASSTYEQYF | - | - | TRBJ2-7 | TRBV20-1
TGTGCCAGCAGCGTAGCTCCCGGGACAGGGGAACCCCACCTAAGCTCTGGGGCCAACGTCCTGACTTTC | CASSVAPGTGEPHLSSGANVLTF | TRBD1 | - | TRBJ2-6 | TRBV9
TGTGCCAGCAGTGAAGAGTCTAGCGGACAAGAGACCCAGTACTTC | CASSEESSGQETQYF | TRBD2 | - | TRBJ2-5 | TRBV2
TGTGCCAGCAGTGAAGCGGGACAGGGTGATAACGAGCAGTACTTC | CASSEAGQGDNEQYF | TRBD1 | - | TRBJ2-7 | TRBV27
TGTGCCTGGCTCGGAGGCCCGGATGAGCAGTTCTTC | CAWLGGPDEQFF | - | - | TRBJ2-1 | TRBV30
TGTGCCAGCAGTCAGTCTAGGACCGGGGAGCTGTTTTTT | CASSQSRTGELFF | - | - | TRBJ2-2 | TRBV14
TGTGCCTGGAGGCACCTCGGACGGGACTACGAGCAGTACTTC | CAWRHLGRDYEQYF | - | - | TRBJ2-7 | TRBV30
TGTGCCACAAAATTAGCCCGAGGACTAGCGGACTACGAGCAGTACTTC | CATKLARGLADYEQYF | TRBD2 | - | TRBJ2-7 | TRBV6-6
TGCGCCAGCAGCTTGGCGGGAGCTGGGCAGTTCTTC | CASSLAGAGQFF | - | once | TRBJ2-1 | TRBV5-1
TGCGCCAGCAGCTTAGGAGAACCCACAGATACGCAGTATTTT | CASSLGEPTDTQYF | - | - | TRBJ2-3 | TRBV5-1
TGTGCCAGCAGCCGCGAGGGAGGCGGCTACGAGCAGTACTTC | CASSREGGGYEQYF | - | - | TRBJ2-7 | TRBV7-6
TGTGCCAGCAGTGATCTCCTCCGGGACAGAGAACAGCCCCAGCATTTT | CASSDLLRDREQPQHF | TRBD1 | once | TRBJ1-5 | TRBV25-1
TGCGCCAGCAGCCAAGTGCTAGCTTCGGATACGCAGTATTTT | CASSQVLASDTQYF | - | - | TRBJ2-3 | TRBV4-1
TGTGCCAGCACGCAAGGGACTCTGACCTACGAGCAGTACTTC | CASTQGTLTYEQYF | - | once | TRBJ2-7 | TRBV5-6
TGTGCCAGCAGTTATCTGGGGGCAGGGATGAACACTGAAGCTTTCTTT | CASSYLGAGMNTEAFF | - | - | TRBJ1-1 | TRBV6-5
TGCAGCGTTGACAGGGCCATGAACACTGAAGCTTTCTTT | CSVDRAMNTEAFF | - | - | TRBJ1-1 | TRBV29-1
TGTGCCAGACTTAAGCAGTACTTC | CARLKQYF | - | - | TRBJ2-7 | TRBV9
TGTGCCACCAGCACTGGGCATGGCTACACCTTC | CATSTGHGYTF | - | - | TRBJ1-2 | TRBV15